The present TCR beta chain was sequenced within a study of control samples from healthy donors and cancer patients. Unmatched junction bases numbered 2, after V lost 5 bases and J lost 8 bases. The CDR3 totals 12 residues. Some clones are missing from TCRdb's copy, which holds only in-frame ones; the method was immunoSEQ multiplex PCR. The data show fewer than 85,000 clones, with roughly 92% seen just once and more than 5% held by the top ten. This clonotype was obtained from a woman aged 55 to 70 in good health. The chain is built from TRBV23-1 and TRBJ2-2, with 7 bases fitting TRBD1. TRBV23-1 is an ORF, and what it does is uncertain. The sequencing input was blood. CDR3 sequence reads: CASSGTEGELFF. CDR3 nucleotide sequence: TGCGCCAGCAGTGGGACAGAAGGGGAGCTGTTTTTT.